Each of the 14 T cell receptor beta chains below was sequenced from the same sample in a study of memory CD4+ T cells and cytomegalovirus serostatus. Profiled with immunoSEQ multiplex PCR; TCRdb holds only in-frame clones, not every one. The sample gives some 66,000 clones, roughly 76% of which show up once; under 6% is in the top ten. The sort gate was single viable CD3+CD4+CD8-CD45RO+ cells for memory CD4+ T cells. The sample was memory CD4+ T cells from blood. The receptors originated from an adult in good health and CMV-seropositive.

V gene TRBV30 combines with J gene TRBJ1-2, with 7 bases fitting TRBD1. Germline V gene lookup returns CDR1 GTSNPN and CDR2 SVGIG (reference sequence). CDR3 size: 12 residues. V trimming: 8 bases; J trimming: 8 bases; junction bases outside the gene matches: 11. CDR3 sequence reads: CAGRDSSLGYTF. The CDR3 DNA follows: TGTGCCGGACGGGACAGTTCTTTGGGCTACACCTTC. The whole variable domain, remainder taken from reference TRBV30 and TRBJ1-2, is SQTIHQWPATLVQPVGSPLSLECTVEGTSNPNLYWYRQAAGRGLQLLFYSVGIGQISSEVPQNLSASRPQDRQFILSSKKLLLSDSGFYLCAGRDSSLGYTFGSGTRLTVV.

The rearrangement joins TRBV9 to TRBJ2-5; D is possibly TRBD2 (5 bases). CDR1 and CDR2 (germline): SGDLS, YYNGEE. CDR3 length: 15 amino acids. V gave up 0 bases and J gave up 5 bases, with 14 bases separating them. The CDR3, as DNA: TGTGCCAGCAGCGTAGGCAGCGGACCTTCCGAGACCCAGTACTTC. Translating gives CASSVGSGPSETQYF.

The chain joins TRBV4-3 to TRBJ2-1, with 8 bases that match TRBD2. From germline, CDR1 is LGHNA and CDR2 YSLEER. The CDR3 covers 16 residues. V dropped 1 base and J dropped 7; count of bases not matched to a gene: 9. CDR3 loop: CASSQASLAGRNEQFF. CDR3 bases: TGCGCCAGCAGCCAAGCGTCCCTAGCGGGTAGAAATGAGCAGTTCTTC.

In its sample, this clone was seen a few times. This chain connects TRBV4-1 to TRBJ1-2; D is unresolved. V was cut by 5 bases and J by 5 bases, with 9 bases left in between. Germline lookup yields CDR1 MGHRA and CDR2 YSYEKL. The CDR3 has 12 residues. The CDR3 loop reads CASSDGRYGYTF. CDR3 DNA sequence: TGCGCCAGCAGCGACGGTAGATATGGCTACACCTTC.

This clone came up once. The chain uses TRBV19 and TRBJ1-2, with TRBD1 identical over 11 bases. Trimming removed 10 bases from V and 5 bases from J; junction bases left unmatched: 9. The germline gives CDR1 LNHDA, CDR2 SQIVND (reference sequence). The CDR3 totals 14 residues. The CDR3 DNA is TGTGCCACTGGGGACAGGGGGACGCATTATGGCTACACCTTC. It specifies CATGDRGTHYGYTF.

This chain joins TRBV5-6 and TRBJ2-2; the D gene is possibly TRBD1 (6 bases). V was shortened by 5 bases and J by 2 bases, with 16 bases between the two germline ends. The CDR3 is made up of 16 amino acids. Looked up from germline, CDR1 is SGHDT and CDR2 is YYEEEE. The CDR3 DNA reads TGTGCCAGCAGGTCCCGGGACACGGCCAACACCGGGGAGCTGTTTTTT. The encoded protein is CASRSRDTANTGELFF.

The J gene is TRBJ2-7, the V gene TRBV30, with D possibly matching TRBD2 (6 bases). This CDR3 has 15 residues. Trimming removed 2 bases at V and 4 bases at J, with 18 bases between. The V gene's germline CDR1 is GTSNPN and CDR2 SVGIG (reference sequence). Here the CDR3 reads CAWSLWGGMGYEQYF. CDR3 nucleotide sequence: TGTGCCTGGAGTCTATGGGGCGGGATGGGGTACGAGCAGTACTTC.

The table lists this clone with a few counts. The chain combines TRBV29-1 with TRBJ2-3, with 10 nucleotides matching TRBD1. CDR3 length: 16 amino acids. V lost 6 bases and J lost 3; bases outside the gene matches: 12. Germline loops: CDR1 SQVTM, CDR2 ANQGSEA. The CDR3 loop reads CSVVDRGRRMTDTQYF. The DNA for the CDR3 is TGCAGCGTGGTAGACAGGGGGCGGCGAATGACAGATACGCAGTATTTT.

This chain links TRBV28 with TRBJ2-1; no clear D gene. V dropped 11 bases and J dropped 4 bases, with 9 bases sitting between them. The CDR3 is 11 residues long. Per germline, CDR1 MDHEN and CDR2 SYDVKM. In DNA form, the CDR3 reads TGTGCCGCAGGAAAATACAATGAGCAGTTCTTC. Protein product: CAAGKYNEQFF.

The V gene is TRBV6-1, the J gene TRBJ2-7, with 10 positions matching TRBD2. Germline CDR1 and CDR2: MNHNS and SASEGT. Trimming took 11 bases from V and 4 from J; bases not matched to a gene: 14. The CDR3 is 15 residues long. The CDR3, as DNA: TGTGCCGTTCTGTACCAGGCTAGCGGGAGATACGAGCAGTACTTC. As protein: CAVLYQASGRYEQYF.

The sample holds one count of this clone. V gene TRBV4-1 combines with J gene TRBJ2-6, with unresolved D. This CDR3 comprises 16 residues. Trimming took off 0 bases at V and 0 bases at J, with 6 bases between the two ends. Germline CDR1 and CDR2: MGHRA and YSYEKL. CDR3 DNA: TGCGCCAGCAGCCAAGATCGATTCTCTGGGGCCAACGTCCTGACTTTC. Translating gives CASSQDRFSGANVLTF.

The J gene is TRBJ2-5, the V gene TRBV7-2; 9 bases map to TRBD2. The CDR3 sequence is 15 residues long. J lost 2 bases, V lost 2 bases, and 3 bases had no gene match. Germline V gene sequence: CDR1 SGHTA, CDR2 FQGNSA. The CDR3 protein is CASSLLAGLQETQYF. Written as DNA, the CDR3 is TGTGCCAGCAGCTTACTAGCGGGGCTTCAAGAGACCCAGTACTTC.

CDR3 sequence reads: CASSPGTGRSGEQFF. In nucleotides, the CDR3 is TGTGCCAGCAGCCCCGGGACAGGGAGGTCAGGTGAGCAGTTCTTC. This sequence joins TRBV11-2 and TRBJ2-1; TRBD1 aligns across 9 bases. The CDR3 is made up of 15 amino acids. The trim removed 5 bases at V and 9 bases at J, leaving 11 bases unmatched. The germline CDR1 and CDR2 sequences are SGHAT and FQNNGV.

J is TRBJ2-7 and V is TRBV5-1, with 9 bases fitting TRBD1. The germline gives CDR1 SGHRS, CDR2 YFSETQ. This CDR3 spans 15 amino acids. J gave up 4 bases and V 0 bases, and 5 bases lay outside the gene matches. The CDR3 reads CASSLDRTGVYEQYF. CDR3 sequence (DNA): TGCGCCAGCAGCTTGGATAGGACAGGGGTATACGAGCAGTACTTC.